The entry below describes one T cell receptor (beta chain). What antigen it recognizes has not been identified. One base away there is no much larger clone; base qualities are not given. The CDR3 holds 13 amino acids from the cysteine to the phenylalanine. CDR3 DNA is the only sequence kept; it has 39 bases, read in frame from the first base. V drops 6 bases and J drops 1 base, leaving 10 bases in between. Receptors were amplified or captured by RT-PCR. This sample was sequenced with an Illumina HiSeq 2500. TCRdb reprocessing: public reads trimmed at Q25 with fastp, clones called with MiXCR, in-frame beta chains kept. One record per CDR3 amino acid sequence lists the most common genes and DNA. The table for this sample lists around 520,000 distinct CDR3 sequences; roughly 25% of them were counted only once. The ten largest clonotypes hold approximately 2% of the sample. The data stem from a study of response to subunit inactivated influenza vaccine (dated by TCRdb to 2016 to 2018). Notes on the research overall: Deep quantitative T cell receptor repertoire profiling was used in the study to track responses to a trivalent subunit inactivated influenza vaccine. Results the study describes overall, beyond this receptor: It was suggested by the authors that each seasonal influenza vaccination may recruit only a limited number of new T cells.

Rearrangement joined TRBV12-3 or TRBV12-4 to TRBJ2-7, with no D gene named confidently. This sample comprised CD4+ T cells sorted from PBMCs, obtained roughly 5 days after vaccination. This sequence originates from a man aged 50-59 years who received an inactivated influenza vaccine. Donor details come from another sample of the same person, matched by shared clones. CDR3 reads: CASSRRGSYEQYF. Here is the DNA: TGTGCCAGCAGCCGGAGAGGATCCTACGAGCAGTACTTC.